This TCR beta chain comes out of a study of cytomegalovirus exposure and HLA in healthy donors. From germline, CDR1 is SGHRS and CDR2 YFSETQ. Trimming took 0 bases from V and 5 from J; bases not matched to a gene: 9. This CDR3 is 16 amino acids long. This clone was detected only once. Its target is not known. TCRdb's copy holds only in-frame clones and misses some; the assay was immunoSEQ multiplex PCR. This repertoire shows 100,000 to 120,000 clones, over 75% found once; its top ten account for about 2.9%. The study drew the donors from its approximately 120-subject validation cohort, separate from the 666-subject first cohort. Study findings and constraints: Reported performance of the classifier showed diagnosis of cytomegalovirus status with high specificity and sensitivity. The study put 150 or so TCR beta chains on its list as cytomegalovirus-associated.

The sample consisted of PBMCs. The clonotype comes from a woman in her late teens or twenties in good health and CMV-seronegative. This sequence joins TRBV5-1 and TRBJ2-3; 7 bases are a match to TRBD1. The CDR3 DNA follows: TGCGCCAGCAGCTTGGCGCAGGGGGTATATGTAGATACGCAGTATTTT. It yields the protein CASSLAQGVYVDTQYF.